The 22 T cell receptor beta chains below come from one sample, sequenced in a study of cytomegalovirus exposure and HLA in healthy donors. PCR used 60 Vbeta primers and 13 Jbeta primers. The repertoire was sequenced with immunoSEQ multiplex PCR; TCRdb's copy has only in-frame clones and lacks some. The repertoire holds some 170,000 clones, with about three quarters as singletons. Sequenced input: PBMCs. These receptor sequences come from a man aged 35 to 55 in good health and CMV-seropositive.

The V gene is TRBV7-8, the J gene TRBJ2-2; 8 nucleotides match TRBD1. CDR3 length equals 15 residues. CDR1 and CDR2 (germline): SGHVS, FQNEAQ. V lost 6 bases and J lost 4; bases outside the gene matches: 7. The DNA of the CDR3 is TGTGCCAGCAGGGCACAGGGGGTTATCACCGGGGAGCTGTTTTTT. Residues: CASRAQGVITGELFF.

The chain recombines TRBV18 with TRBJ2-1; no clear D. With 2 bases removed from V and 5 bases from J, the gap between germline ends came to 10 bases. Germline loops: CDR1 KGHSH, CDR2 LQKENI. The CDR3 length is 14 residues. In DNA form, the CDR3 reads TGTGCCAGCTCACCAAACATAAACAACAATGAGCAGTTCTTC. This translates into CASSPNINNNEQFF. Complete variable domain (other parts from reference TRBV18 and TRBJ2-1): NAGVMQNPRHLVRRRGQEARLRCSPMKGHSHVYWYRQLPEEGLKFMVYLQKENIIDESGMPKERFSAEFPKEGPSILRIQQVVRGDSAAYFCASSPNINNNEQFFGPGTRLTVL.

The chain carries TRBV10-2 and TRBJ1-1; tentative D call: TRBD1 (6 bases). The CDR3 has 14 amino acids. V was clipped by 5 bases and J by 1 base, with 11 bases between them. Per the germline V gene, CDR1 is WSHSY and CDR2 is SAAADI. In DNA, the CDR3 is TGCGCCAGCAGTAGGAGGACAGCGAACACTGAAGCTTTCTTT. This gives the protein CASSRRTANTEAFF.

This chain connects TRBV2 to TRBJ1-4; 10 bases are a match to TRBD1. V trimming: 3 bases; J trimming: 6 bases; junction bases outside the gene matches: 13. This CDR3 contains 18 residues. The V gene's germline CDR1 is SNHLY and CDR2 FYNNEI. The DNA of the CDR3 is TGTGCCAGCAGTGAGGGGACAGGGGTTAAAAGTGTTCATGAAAAACTGTTTTTT. Its translation: CASSEGTGVKSVHEKLFF.

A note on this clone: This CDR3 is also generated by other DNA sequences in the sample. The V gene is TRBV5-1, the J gene TRBJ2-1, with 10 bases lining up with TRBD1. This CDR3 is built from 16 residues. From germline, CDR1 is SGHRS and CDR2 YFSETQ. The V segment lost 0 bases and the J segment 1 base; nucleotides outside the gene matches: 1. The CDR3 spells CASSLEGQGSYNEQFF. The CDR3 coding sequence is TGCGCCAGCAGCTTGGAGGGACAGGGGTCCTACAATGAGCAGTTCTTC.

The V call is TRBV30, the J call TRBJ2-1; a possible D gene is TRBD2 (5 bases). Trimming took off 0 bases at V and 5 bases at J, with 14 bases between the two ends. CDR3 length: 15 amino acids. Germline loops: CDR1 GTSNPN, CDR2 SVGIG (reference sequence). CDR3 protein: CAWSVTGVGHNEQFF. The CDR3 DNA sequence: TGTGCCTGGAGTGTAACCGGGGTCGGCCACAATGAGCAGTTCTTC.

V is TRBV5-1 and J is TRBJ2-7; possibly TRBD1 for D (5 bases). Germline CDR1 is SGHRS and CDR2 is YFSETQ. The ends were cut back, 4 bases at V and 5 bases at J, with 13 bases in the middle. This CDR3 region has 13 residues. In DNA, the CDR3 is TGCGCCAGCAGCATGGGCAGGGCCGACGAGCAGTACTTC. Amino acid sequence: CASSMGRADEQYF.

The V call is TRBV7-3, the J call TRBJ2-3, with D perhaps TRBD2 (5 bases). This CDR3 is built from 13 residues. Trimming took 4 bases from V and 2 from J, leaving 7 bases between them. The germline V gene has CDR1 SGHTA and CDR2 FQGTGA. Here the CDR3 DNA reads TGTGCCAGCAGCTGGGGAGTCACAGATACGCAGTATTTT. Protein sequence: CASSWGVTDTQYF.

The V and J genes are TRBV19 and TRBJ2-4; 7 bases agree with TRBD2. The CDR3 is 14 amino acids. V was clipped by 4 bases and J by 5 bases; unmatched bases: 5. CDR1 and CDR2 from the germline V gene are LNHDA and SQIVND (reference sequence). As DNA, the CDR3 is TGTGCCAGTAGTACCCTTCGGGGGGAAAACATTCAGTACTTC. It encodes CASSTLRGENIQYF.

The chain uses TRBV6-5 and TRBJ2-3, with 8 bases identical to TRBD2. The CDR3 consists of 14 residues. The V gene end was trimmed by 5 bases and the J gene end by 7 bases; junction bases not matched to a gene: 8. CDR1 and CDR2 (germline): MNHEY, SVGAGI. For the CDR3, the DNA is TGTGCCAGCAGTCCCAGCGGGAGTGGGAATACGCAGTATTTT. It is translated as CASSPSGSGNTQYF.

The chain uses TRBV11-3 and TRBJ2-7; a possible D gene is TRBD1 (5 bases). V lost 8 bases and J 2 bases, leaving 13 bases between the germline ends. The length of the CDR3 is 13 residues. Germline V gene lookup returns CDR1 SGHNT and CDR2 YENEEA. CDR3: CASSPRGTYEQYF. The CDR3 coding sequence is TGTGCCAGCTCCCCAAGGGGTACCTACGAGCAGTACTTC.

The rearrangement joins TRBV10-1 to TRBJ2-5, with D hard to call. Deletions cut 4 bases from V and 1 base from J, with 10 bases between. Per the germline V gene, CDR1 is WNHNN and CDR2 is SYGVQD (reference sequence). The CDR3 contains 14 residues. In DNA form, the CDR3 reads TGCGCCAGCAGTGTTGGTAACGGCCAAGAGACCCAGTACTTC. Its translation is CASSVGNGQETQYF.

V usage is TRBV11-2 and J usage is TRBJ1-2; D unresolved. Germline V CDR1 and CDR2: SGHAT, FQNNGV. V was cut by 8 bases and J by 2 bases, with 12 bases left in between. CDR3 length: 13 residues. Here the CDR3 DNA reads TGTGCCAGCGGGCTACGGAGGAACTATGGCTACACCTTC. This translates into CASGLRRNYGYTF.

The chain employs TRBV4-1 and TRBJ1-2; D is uncertain. Germline loops: CDR1 MGHRA, CDR2 YSYEKL. V lost 0 bases to trimming and J lost 3 bases, with 14 bases between them. The CDR3 consists of 16 residues. CDR3 DNA: TGCGCCAGCAGCCAAGAGGGAGCGAACCACTACTATGGCTACACCTTC. This sequence encodes CASSQEGANHYYGYTF.

The V gene is TRBV5-1, the J gene TRBJ2-3; 11 bases are shared with TRBD2. With 4 bases clipped from V and 2 bases from J, the junction kept 6 bases outside the gene matches. CDR1 and CDR2 (germline): SGHRS, YFSETQ. The CDR3 consists of 16 residues. DNA of the CDR3: TGCGCCAGCAGCCGGGAGACTAGCGGGACCACAGATACGCAGTATTTT. Its translation is CASSRETSGTTDTQYF.

CDR3 coding DNA: TGTGCCAGCAGCTTGGAGGGACTAGCGGGCAATGAGCAGTTCTTC. It encodes CASSLEGLAGNEQFF. This chain connects TRBV11-3 to TRBJ2-1; 12 positions agree with TRBD2. Germline V lookup: CDR1 SGHNT, CDR2 YENEEA. This CDR3 is built from 15 residues. The ends lost 3 bases at V and 6 bases at J; junction bases unmatched: 3.

CDR3: CASSLAQDQKKFF. CDR3 nucleotide sequence: TGCGCCAGCAGCTTGGCACAGGACCAAAAGAAGTTCTTC. This rearrangement joins TRBV5-1 to TRBJ2-1; tentative D call: TRBD1 (5 bases). In germline, CDR1 is SGHRS, CDR2 YFSETQ. The CDR3 spans 13 residues. With 0 bases removed from V and 14 bases from J, the gap between germline ends came to 15 bases. Full variable domain (outside the CDR3, taken from reference TRBV5-1 and TRBJ2-1): KAGVTQTPRYLIKTRGQQVTLSCSPISGHRSVSWYQQTPGQGLQFLFEYFSETQRNKGNFPGRFSGRQFSNSRSEMNVSTLELGDSALYLCASSLAQDQKKFFGPGTRLTVL.

There are a few counts of this clone. The chain has TRBV14 and TRBJ1-5, with D maybe TRBD1 (6 bases). CDR1 SGHDN and CDR2 FVKESK come from the germline V gene. CDR3 length: 14 residues. V lost 4 bases and J lost 2, with 9 bases in between. In DNA, the CDR3 is TGTGCCAGCAGCCGGTCAGGGGGCAATCAGCCCCAGCATTTT. It translates to CASSRSGGNQPQHF.

The rearrangement links TRBV10-1 to TRBJ2-1; 10 positions match TRBD2. CDR3 length: 16 residues. Looked up from germline, CDR1 is WNHNN and CDR2 is SYGVQD (reference sequence). The trim removed 4 bases at V and 3 bases at J, leaving 6 bases unmatched. CDR3 protein: CASSALAGVNYNEQFF. The CDR3 coding sequence is TGCGCCAGCAGTGCGCTAGCGGGAGTTAACTACAATGAGCAGTTCTTC.

V is TRBV30 and J is TRBJ1-5, with 7 bases lining up with TRBD1. Germline CDR1 and CDR2: GTSNPN and SVGIG (reference sequence). The CDR3 runs to 14 residues. V lost 0 bases, J lost 6 bases, and 5 bases stayed unmatched. CDR3 bases: TGTGCCTGGAGTGTACCGGCAGGGGGTCAGCCCCAGCATTTT. Amino acids: CAWSVPAGGQPQHF.

The rearrangement uses TRBV9 and TRBJ2-1, with 11 bases aligning to TRBD2. The germline V gene has CDR1 SGDLS and CDR2 YYNGEE. Trimming cost V 4 bases and J 10 bases; bases outside gene matches: 13. The CDR3 length is 16 residues. The CDR3 loop is CASSQDALAGVGEQFF. As DNA, the CDR3 is TGTGCCAGCAGCCAGGACGCACTAGCGGGAGTGGGAGAGCAGTTCTTC. Drawing the rest from reference TRBV9 and TRBJ2-1, the complete variable domain is DSGVTQTPKHLITATGQRVTLRCSPRSGDLSVYWYQQSLDQGLQFLIQYYNGEERAKGNILERFSAQQFPDLHSELNLSSLELGDSALYFCASSQDALAGVGEQFFGPGTRLTVL.

This clone has a handful of counts. This chain connects TRBV7-6 to TRBJ1-1; D is possibly TRBD1 (5 bases). Per germline, CDR1 SGHVS and CDR2 FNYEAQ. Trimming stripped 4 bases from V and 9 bases from J, with 12 bases between. CDR3 length: 12 amino acids. CDR3 DNA sequence: TGTGCCAGCAGCTCCCCCAGGGCGCAAGCTTTCTTT. Amino acids: CASSSPRAQAFF.